This TCR beta chain was recovered during a study of technical replicates of blood from a few donors. Germline trimming cut 7 bases from V and 2 bases from J; bases unmatched to any gene: 16. This CDR3 contains 18 residues. Germline V gene sequence: CDR1 WSHSY, CDR2 SAAADI. Measured with immunoSEQ multiplex PCR; TCRdb has only the in-frame clones, and not every one. This table holds tens of thousands of clones, nearly 97% found once. Sequenced input: T cells isolated from PBMCs. This TCR was sampled from a human donor in good health. V usage is TRBV10-2 and J usage is TRBJ2-3, with 9 bases aligning to TRBD2. The CDR3 nucleotides read TGCGCCAGCAAAGGTTCCCCCGCAAGCGGGAGGTACACAGATACGCAGTATTTT. Its protein product is CASKGSPASGRYTDTQYF.